The subject of this entry is one TCR beta chain. The source of the sample is a study of blood T cell dynamics during melanoma immunotherapy. V shed 1 base, J shed 6 bases, and the junction held 5 bases outside the gene matches. CDR3 length: 16 residues. Germline assignment: CDR1 SGHTA and CDR2 FQGNSA. Time point here: week 3, after first cycle of checkpoint inhibitor. Here immunoSEQ multiplex PCR was the method, and the copy in TCRdb shows in-frame clones only, minus some. Among several thousand clones listed, around 90% were seen once. The chain has TRBV7-2 and TRBJ2-2; TRBD2 agrees at 10 bases. The TCR was taken from a human donor with melanoma. The sample here was blood, taken from a patient treated with checkpoint blockade. DNA for the CDR3: TGTGCCAGCAGCTTAGAAGCGGGAGGGGTGGCCGGGGAGCTGTTTTTT. Translation: CASSLEAGGVAGELFF.